This TCR beta chain was observed in a study of monozygotic twins with inflammatory bowel disease. Template switching introduced UMIs that contain a 6-nucleotide sample barcode. cDNA for TCRalpha and TCRbeta was amplified by nested PCRs of around 15 then approximately 9 cycles. TCRdb reprocessed the 5' RACE reads and reports one entry per CDR3 protein, with no DNA. The table for this sample gives some 170,000 distinct CDR3 sequences. The CDR3 spans 16 residues. CDR1 and CDR2 from the germline V gene are LGHDT and YNNKEL (reference sequence). Sequencing was carried out using blood. This receptor was obtained from a human donor with ulcerative colitis or Crohn's disease, or a healthy co-twin of an affected twin (not recorded which). The chain carries TRBV3-1 and TRBJ2-2; the TCRdb D gene call, TRBD1, has no DNA to confirm it. The CDR3 here is CASSEGGQGPTGELFF.